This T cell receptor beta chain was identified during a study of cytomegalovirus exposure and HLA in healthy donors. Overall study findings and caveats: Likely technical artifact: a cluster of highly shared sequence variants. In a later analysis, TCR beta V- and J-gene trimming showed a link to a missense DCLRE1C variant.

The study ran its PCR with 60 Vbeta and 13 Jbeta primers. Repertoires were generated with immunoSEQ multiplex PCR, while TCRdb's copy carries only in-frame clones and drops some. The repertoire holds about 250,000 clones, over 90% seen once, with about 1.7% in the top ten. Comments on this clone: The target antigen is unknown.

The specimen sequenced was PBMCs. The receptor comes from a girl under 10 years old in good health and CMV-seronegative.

CDR3 DNA: TGTGCCAGCAGTGAAAGCGGGAGCTCCTACGAGCAGTACTTC. It translates to CASSESGSSYEQYF. This chain uses TRBV25-1 with TRBJ2-7; TRBD2 aligns across 8 bases. Germline V gene lookup returns CDR1 MGHDK and CDR2 SYGVNS. CDR3 length: 14 residues. With 2 bases clipped from V and 0 bases from J, the junction kept 0 bases outside the gene matches.